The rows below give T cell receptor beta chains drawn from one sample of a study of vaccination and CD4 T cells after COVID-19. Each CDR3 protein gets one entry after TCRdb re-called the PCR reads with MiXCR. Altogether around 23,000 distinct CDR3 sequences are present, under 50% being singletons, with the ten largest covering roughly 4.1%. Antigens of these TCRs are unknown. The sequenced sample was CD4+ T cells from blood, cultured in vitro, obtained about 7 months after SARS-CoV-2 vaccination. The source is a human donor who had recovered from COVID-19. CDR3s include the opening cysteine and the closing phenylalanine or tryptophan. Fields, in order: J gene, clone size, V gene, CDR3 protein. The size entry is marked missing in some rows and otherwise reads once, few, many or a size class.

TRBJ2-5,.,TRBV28,CASNWRYSDRKDQETQYF
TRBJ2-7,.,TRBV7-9,CASSPRTGAYEQYF
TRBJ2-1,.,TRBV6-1,CASSETRASGKVEQFF
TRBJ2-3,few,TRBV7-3,CASSLKVGGLSTDTQYF
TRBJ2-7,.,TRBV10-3,CAISEGRIYEQYF
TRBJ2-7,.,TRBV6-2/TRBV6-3,CASSSLAYEQYF
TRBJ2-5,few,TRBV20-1,CSARGLAGGLQETQYF
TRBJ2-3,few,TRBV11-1,CASSSRLAGATDTQYF
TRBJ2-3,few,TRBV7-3,CASSLGLAGDTQYF
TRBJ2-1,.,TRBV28,CASSSPGSGRSSSYNEQFF
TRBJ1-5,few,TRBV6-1,CASSANPGQGGQPQHF
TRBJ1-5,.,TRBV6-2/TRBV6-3,CASSYGTGGMWQPQHF
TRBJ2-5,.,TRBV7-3,CASSLSGYQETQYF
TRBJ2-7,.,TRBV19,CASSRQGAYEQYF
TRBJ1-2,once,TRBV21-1,CASSKKVTGDYGYTF
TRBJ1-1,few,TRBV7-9,CASSLVSAGGWNTEAFF
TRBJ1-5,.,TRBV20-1,CSARRQGIQHF
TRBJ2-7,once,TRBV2,CASRRGGRGYEQYF
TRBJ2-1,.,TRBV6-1,CASSTILEQFF
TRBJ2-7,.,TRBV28,CASRGQGHYEQYF
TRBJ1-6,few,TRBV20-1,CSALDSPHSPLHF
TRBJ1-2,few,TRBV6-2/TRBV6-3,CASSYGSGGGYTF
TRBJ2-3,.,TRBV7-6,CASSLTSGLIVDTQYF
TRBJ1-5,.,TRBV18,CASSPDRESQPQHF
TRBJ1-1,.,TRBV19,CASSPTGVGAEAFF
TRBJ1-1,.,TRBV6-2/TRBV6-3,CASSKSNRAEAFF
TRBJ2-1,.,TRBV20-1,CSAKIAVSSYNEQFF
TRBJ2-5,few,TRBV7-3,CASSQFGGGAGETQYF
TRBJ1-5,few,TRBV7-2,CASSALGQAHQPQHF
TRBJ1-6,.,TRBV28,CASKWGNSPLHF
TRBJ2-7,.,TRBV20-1,CSAQRPINYEQYF
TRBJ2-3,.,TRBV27,CASQSRVGRTDTQYF
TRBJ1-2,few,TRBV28,CASNLGGDYGYTF
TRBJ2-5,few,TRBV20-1,CSALRETQYF
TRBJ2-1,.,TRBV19,CASSMLSVNEQFF
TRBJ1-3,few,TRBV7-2,CASSIGGTGNTIYF
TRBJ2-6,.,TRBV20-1,CSADPREGASGANVLTF
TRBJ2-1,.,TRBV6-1,CASSSVRGSYNEQFF
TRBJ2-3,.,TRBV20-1,CSATGLVSGATDTQYF
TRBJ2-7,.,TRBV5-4,CATRAYSSYEQYF
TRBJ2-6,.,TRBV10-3,CAISDGGSGANVLTF
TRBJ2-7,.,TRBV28,CASSFGYEQYF
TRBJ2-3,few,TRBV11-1,CASSRPGQTQYF
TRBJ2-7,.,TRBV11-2,CASSFSRGYEQYF
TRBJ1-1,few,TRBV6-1,CASSELLGLGTEAFF
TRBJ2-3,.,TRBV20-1,CSASPGRPSFTDTQYF